Sequencing of this T cell receptor (beta chain) was carried out in a study of blood T cell repertoires in COVID-19. The overall study: The samples span acute and convalescent COVID-19 from the United States, Italy and Spain. PBMCs, B-cell-depleted T cells, or T cells provided the cDNA or gDNA that made up the material.

The assay was immunoSEQ multiplex PCR, and TCRdb's table has in-frame clones only and misses some. The table has roughly 340,000 clones, 88% seen once; the top ten hold around 6.6%. CDR1 and CDR2 (germline): SGHDN, FVKESK. The CDR3 is 15 residues long. J gave up 11 bases and V 4 bases, and 11 bases lay outside the gene matches. The clonotype was recovered from a woman in her 70s with COVID-19, enrolled during active disease. The material sequenced was peripheral blood. This chain uses TRBV14 with TRBJ1-1; 12 positions match TRBD1. Here the CDR3 reads CASSRAWGQGAGAFF. CDR3 DNA sequence: TGTGCCAGCAGCCGAGCCTGGGGACAGGGGGCCGGCGCTTTCTTT.